Listed below are T cell receptor beta chains from one sample, sequenced in a study of blood T cell repertoires in COVID-19. TCRdb's copy holds only in-frame clones and misses some; the assay was immunoSEQ multiplex PCR. The data show fewer than 350,000 clones, 70% to 90% seen once. Sequenced: peripheral blood. The receptors come from a woman aged 25 to 39 with COVID-19, enrolled during active disease. The CDR3 runs from the conserved cysteine through the conserved F or W. The order of the fields is CDR3 protein, CDR3 DNA, clone size, J gene, D gene, V gene. D genes are given only for firm matches. Not every row has a clone size; where given, it reads once, few, many or a size class.

CASSLRGDSGNTIYF | TGTGCCAGCAGCCTACGCGGGGACTCTGGAAACACCATATATTTT | . | TRBJ1-3 | . | TRBV3-1/TRBV3-2
CASSQDLAGGMYF | TGTGCCAGCAGCCAAGATCTTGCGGGGGGGATGTACTTC | . | TRBJ2-5 | TRBD2 | TRBV3-1/TRBV3-2
CATSDLTGPTDTQYF | TGTGCCACCAGTGATTTGACAGGACCCACAGATACGCAGTATTTT | . | TRBJ2-3 | . | TRBV24-1
CASSTQRGVYEQYF | TGTGCCAGTAGTACCCAGCGGGGGGTCTACGAGCAGTACTTC | . | TRBJ2-7 | TRBD2 | TRBV19
CASSGSSGFQETQYF | TGTGCCAGCTCTGGATCGTCGGGGTTCCAAGAGACCCAGTACTTC | . | TRBJ2-5 | . | TRBV9
CASSTRELLRTF | TGTGCCAGCAGCACAAGGGAGCTGCTCAGAACCTTC | . | TRBJ1-2 | . | TRBV5-6
CASSLRQPNTEAFF | TGTGCCAGCAGCTTACGACAACCGAACACTGAAGCTTTCTTT | . | TRBJ1-1 | . | TRBV7-2
CASSLLQTGGAFF | TGCGCCAGCAGCTTACTACAGACAGGCGGGGCTTTCTTT | . | TRBJ1-1 | . | TRBV5-1
CASSSGQAPLDTEAFF | TGTGCCAGCAGCTCCGGACAGGCGCCCCTCGACACTGAAGCTTTCTTT | . | TRBJ1-1 | TRBD1 | TRBV7-9
CASSAQGALGYTF | TGTGCCAGCAGCGCCCAGGGGGCGCTTGGCTACACCTTC | . | TRBJ1-2 | TRBD1 | TRBV7-9
CASSNGQGGAYEQYF | TGTGCCAGCAGCAATGGACAGGGTGGGGCCTACGAGCAGTACTTC | . | TRBJ2-7 | TRBD1 | TRBV7-6
CASTFRGLRGNQPQHF | TGTGCCAGCACCTTTAGGGGTCTCAGGGGGAATCAGCCCCAGCATTTT | . | TRBJ1-5 | TRBD1 | TRBV28
CATSDGTGSHEQYF | TGTGCCACCAGCGACGGGACAGGGAGCCACGAGCAGTACTTC | . | TRBJ2-7 | TRBD1 | TRBV24-1
CASSSPSTGYRTEAFF | TGTGCCAGCAGTTCCCCGTCGACAGGGTATCGGACTGAAGCTTTCTTT | . | TRBJ1-1 | TRBD1 | TRBV28
CSVRDSDRAFF | TGCAGCGTCCGGGACAGCGACCGGGCTTTCTTT | once | TRBJ1-1 | TRBD1 | TRBV29-1
CASSRRQGGSNQPQHF | TGTGCCAGCAGCCGCCGCCAGGGAGGTAGCAATCAGCCCCAGCATTTT | . | TRBJ1-5 | . | TRBV7-2
CASSQYSSGGSDTQYF | TGTGCCAGCAGCCAATACTCTAGCGGGGGCTCAGATACGCAGTATTTT | . | TRBJ2-3 | TRBD2 | TRBV3-1/TRBV3-2
CASTNPGVNTEAFF | TGTGCCAGTACCAACCCCGGGGTGAACACTGAAGCTTTCTTT | . | TRBJ1-1 | . | TRBV19
CASSVGPQETQYF | TGTGCCAGCAGTGTGGGGCCTCAAGAGACCCAGTACTTC | . | TRBJ2-5 | . | TRBV7-3
CASSGTGGSYEQYF | TGTGCCAGCAGTGGGACAGGGGGCTCCTACGAGCAGTACTTC | few | TRBJ2-7 | TRBD1 | TRBV2
CASSPATGYGYTF | TGTGCCAGCAGTCCGGCGACAGGCTATGGCTACACCTTC | . | TRBJ1-2 | . | TRBV6-6
CSVELAENYGYTF | TGCAGCGTTGAACTAGCGGAAAACTATGGCTACACCTTC | . | TRBJ1-2 | . | TRBV29-1
CASALSPGDEQYF | TGTGCTAGTGCACTTTCCCCCGGGGACGAGCAGTACTTC | . | TRBJ2-7 | . | TRBV12-5
CASSPRTGSMNTEAFF | TGTGCCAGCTCACCAAGGACAGGGTCTATGAACACTGAAGCTTTCTTT | . | TRBJ1-1 | TRBD1 | TRBV18
CAIYGQGAVGYTF | TGTGCCATCTATGGGCAGGGGGCAGTTGGCTACACCTTC | . | TRBJ1-2 | TRBD1 | TRBV10-3
CASTRTEDNSPLHF | TGTGCCAGTACGCGGACAGAGGATAATTCACCCCTCCACTTT | few | TRBJ1-6 | . | TRBV19
CASRGGTGVTEAFF | TGTGCCAGCAGGGGGGGGACAGGGGTCACTGAAGCTTTCTTT | . | TRBJ1-1 | TRBD1 | TRBV28
CASSVGRDYGYTF | TGTGCCAGCAGCGTAGGCAGGGACTATGGCTACACCTTC | once | TRBJ1-2 | . | TRBV9
CASSAGTANEKLFF | TGTGCCAGCAGCGCCGGAACAGCAAATGAAAAACTGTTTTTT | . | TRBJ1-4 | . | TRBV9
CASSYSGFGNSPLHF | TGTGCCAGTTCTTATTCGGGATTTGGTAATTCACCCCTCCACTTT | . | TRBJ1-6 | . | TRBV5-4
CAISASEVVGNTEAFF | TGTGCCATCAGTGCGTCCGAGGTGGTGGGGAACACTGAAGCTTTCTTT | . | TRBJ1-1 | . | TRBV10-3
CASSPITGDQPQHF | TGTGCCAGCAGCCCCATAACAGGGGACCAGCCCCAGCATTTT | . | TRBJ1-5 | TRBD1 | TRBV7-9
CASSPRVGGSSYNEQFF | TGTGCCAGCTCACCACGAGTCGGGGGAAGCTCCTACAATGAGCAGTTCTTC | . | TRBJ2-1 | . | TRBV18
CAWSLTTGASEKLFF | TGTGCCTGGAGTCTAACGACAGGGGCGAGTGAAAAACTGTTTTTT | . | TRBJ1-4 | TRBD1 | TRBV30
CASTIYLSGANVLTF | TGCGCCAGCACCATTTACCTCAGTGGGGCCAACGTCCTGACTTTC | once | TRBJ2-6 | . | TRBV5-1
CASSLAGVNYGYTF | TGTGCCAGCAGTTTAGCAGGGGTTAACTATGGCTACACCTTC | . | TRBJ1-2 | . | TRBV28
CATSDAGRPNEKLFF | TGTGCCACCAGTGACGCAGGGCGACCTAATGAAAAACTGTTTTTT | . | TRBJ1-4 | . | TRBV24-1
CASRETGRSGYTF | TGTGCCAGCAGGGAGACAGGGCGGAGTGGCTACACCTTC | few | TRBJ1-2 | TRBD1 | TRBV5-8
CASSRAGIIPSYNSPLHF | TGTGCCAGTAGTCGGGCAGGGATCATTCCCTCCTATAATTCACCCCTCCACTTT | . | TRBJ1-6 | . | TRBV19
CASSPRQGNYGYTF | TGTGCCAGCAGCCCAAGACAGGGGAACTATGGCTACACCTTC | . | TRBJ1-2 | . | TRBV12-1
CATRSGNGELFF | TGCGCCACCAGGAGCGGGAACGGGGAGCTGTTTTTT | . | TRBJ2-2 | TRBD2 | TRBV10-1
CASSLAGQGFYQPQHF | TGTGCCAGCAGCTTGGCGGGACAGGGATTTTATCAGCCCCAGCATTTT | . | TRBJ1-5 | TRBD1 | TRBV5-6
CASSLGTADYTF | TGCGCCAGCAGCCTCGGGACAGCGGACTACACCTTC | . | TRBJ1-2 | TRBD1 | TRBV5-1
CASSLGGRVNTEAFF | TGTGCCAGCAGCTTAGGAGGCCGGGTTAACACTGAAGCTTTCTTT | . | TRBJ1-1 | . | TRBV7-2
CPPGTGGYLAKNIQYF | TGTCCTCCGGGGACAGGGGGCTATCTAGCCAAAAACATTCAGTACTTC | . | TRBJ2-4 | TRBD1 | TRBV25-1
CASSRDNLPGQGKEREAFF | TGTGCCAGCAGCCGCGACAACTTGCCGGGACAGGGTAAGGAGCGTGAAGCTTTCTTT | . | TRBJ1-1 | TRBD1 | TRBV11-2
CASSPWGGNTGELFF | TGTGCCAGCAGCCCGTGGGGGGGGAACACCGGGGAGCTGTTTTTT | . | TRBJ2-2 | TRBD2 | TRBV7-8
CASSYGAINTEAFF | TGTGCCAGCAGTTACGGTGCTATCAACACTGAAGCTTTCTTT | . | TRBJ1-1 | . | TRBV6-6
CASSLEGQNQPQHF | TGTGCCAGCAGCTTAGAGGGACAGAATCAGCCCCAGCATTTT | . | TRBJ1-5 | TRBD1 | TRBV7-2
CASSQGRNQETQYF | TGTGCCAGCAGCCAAGGGCGGAACCAAGAGACCCAGTACTTC | . | TRBJ2-5 | . | TRBV3-1/TRBV3-2
CASSYSRLAGGNEQFF | TGTGCCAGCAGTTACAGCAGACTAGCGGGGGGCAATGAGCAGTTCTTC | . | TRBJ2-1 | TRBD2 | TRBV6-2/TRBV6-3
CSAAGQALNEKLFF | TGCAGCGCTGCCGGACAGGCCCTAAATGAAAAACTGTTTTTT | once | TRBJ1-4 | TRBD1 | TRBV29-1
CASSSRGEEKLFF | TGTGCCAGCAGTTCCAGGGGAGAAGAAAAACTGTTTTTT | . | TRBJ1-4 | . | TRBV28
CASSPVQGISGYTF | TGTGCCAGCAGTCCCGTGCAGGGGATTAGTGGCTACACCTTC | . | TRBJ1-2 | . | TRBV27
CASSQKGGEGQPQHF | TGCGCCAGCAGCCAAAAAGGGGGGGAAGGTCAGCCCCAGCATTTT | few | TRBJ1-5 | . | TRBV5-1